This paragraph reports one T cell receptor (beta chain). This sample is drawn from a study of blood T cell repertoires in COVID-19. Study overall: Donors in the United States, Italy and Spain gave samples during acute or convalescent COVID-19. Nucleic acid was either cDNA or gDNA, and it came from T cells, B-cell-depleted T cells, or PBMCs.

How the authors handled the data: Amplified reference gene primers provided the basis for estimating nucleated cell counts. Repertoires were generated with immunoSEQ multiplex PCR, while TCRdb's copy carries only in-frame clones and drops some. V and J calls and clone size are as listed in that table; D and trimming were resolved from the DNA. The table lists tens of thousands of clones, around nine tenths of them singletons, with 3.5% to 5% in the top ten. Germline values: CDR1 MNHNS, CDR2 SASEGT. With 3 bases removed from V and 0 bases from J, the gap between germline ends came to 5 bases. The CDR3 length is 13 residues. Seattle participants joined during active infection and were tracked over time.

Sequencing was carried out using peripheral blood. This clonotype was sampled from a middle-aged man with COVID-19, enrolled during active disease. The chain recombines TRBV6-1 with TRBJ1-1; unclear D gene. The CDR3 sequence is CASSDRMNTEAFF. In nucleotides, the CDR3 is TGTGCCAGCAGTGACAGGATGAACACTGAAGCTTTCTTT.